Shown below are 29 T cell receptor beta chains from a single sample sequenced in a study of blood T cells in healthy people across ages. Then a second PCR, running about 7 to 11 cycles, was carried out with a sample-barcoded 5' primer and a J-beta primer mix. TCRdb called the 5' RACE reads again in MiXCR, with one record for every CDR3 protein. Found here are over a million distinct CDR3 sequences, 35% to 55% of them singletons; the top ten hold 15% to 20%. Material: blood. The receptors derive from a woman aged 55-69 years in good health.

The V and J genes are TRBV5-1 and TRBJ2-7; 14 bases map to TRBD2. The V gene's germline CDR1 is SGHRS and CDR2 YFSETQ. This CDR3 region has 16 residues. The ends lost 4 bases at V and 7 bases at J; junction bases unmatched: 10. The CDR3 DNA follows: TGCGCCAGCAGCCCGGGACTAGCGGGAGTGATCGGTGAGCAGTACTTC. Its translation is CASSPGLAGVIGEQYF.

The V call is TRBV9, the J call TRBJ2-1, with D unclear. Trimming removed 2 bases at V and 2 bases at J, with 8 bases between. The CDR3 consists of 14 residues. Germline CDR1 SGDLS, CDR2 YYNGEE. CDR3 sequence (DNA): TGTGCCAGCAGCGTTCGCGCGGCCTACAATGAGCAGTTCTTC. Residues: CASSVRAAYNEQFF. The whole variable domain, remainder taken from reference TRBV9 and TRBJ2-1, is DSGVTQTPKHLITATGQRVTLRCSPRSGDLSVYWYQQSLDQGLQFLIQYYNGEERAKGNILERFSAQQFPDLHSELNLSSLELGDSALYFCASSVRAAYNEQFFGPGTRLTVL.

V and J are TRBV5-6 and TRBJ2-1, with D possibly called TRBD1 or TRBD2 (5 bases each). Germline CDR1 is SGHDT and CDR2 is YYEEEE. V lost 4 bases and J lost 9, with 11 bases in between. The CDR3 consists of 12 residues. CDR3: CASSIRGREQFF. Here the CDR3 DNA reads TGTGCCAGCAGCATCCGGGGCCGTGAGCAGTTCTTC.

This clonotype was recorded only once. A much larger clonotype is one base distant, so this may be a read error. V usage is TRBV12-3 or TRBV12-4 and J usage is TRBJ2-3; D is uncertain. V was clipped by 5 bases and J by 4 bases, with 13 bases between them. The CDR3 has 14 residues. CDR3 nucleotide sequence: TGTGCCAGCAGTGACCAGCAGACCGCAGATACGCAGTATTTT. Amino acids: CASSDQQTADTQYF.

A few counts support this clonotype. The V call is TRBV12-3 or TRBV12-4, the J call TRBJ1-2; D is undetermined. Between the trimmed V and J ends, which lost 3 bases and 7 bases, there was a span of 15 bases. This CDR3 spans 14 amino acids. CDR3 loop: CASSFTPSAGGYTF. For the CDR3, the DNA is TGTGCCAGCAGTTTCACCCCCAGCGCTGGTGGCTACACCTTC.

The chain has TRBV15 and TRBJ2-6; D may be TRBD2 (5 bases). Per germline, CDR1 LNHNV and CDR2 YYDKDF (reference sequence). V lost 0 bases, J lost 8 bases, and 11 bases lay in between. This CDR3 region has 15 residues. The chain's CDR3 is CATSRDLFGTNVLTF. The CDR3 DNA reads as TGTGCCACCAGCAGAGATCTTTTCGGGACCAACGTCCTGACTTTC.

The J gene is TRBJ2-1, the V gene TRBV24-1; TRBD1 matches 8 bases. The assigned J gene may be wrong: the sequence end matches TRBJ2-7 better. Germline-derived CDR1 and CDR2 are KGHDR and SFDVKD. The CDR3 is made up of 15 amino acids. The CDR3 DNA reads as TGTGCCACCAGTGCCAAGACAGGGGCGACCTACGAGCAGTACTTC. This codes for CATSAKTGATYEQYF.

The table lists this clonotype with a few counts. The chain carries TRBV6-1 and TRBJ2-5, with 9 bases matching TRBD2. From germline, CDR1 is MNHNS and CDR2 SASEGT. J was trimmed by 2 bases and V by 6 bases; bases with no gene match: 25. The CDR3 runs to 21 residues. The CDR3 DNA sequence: TGTGCCAGCAGGCAGTTCCGTCGCACCAAGACAGCGGGAGGAGTACAAGAGACCCAGTACTTC. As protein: CASRQFRRTKTAGGVQETQYF.

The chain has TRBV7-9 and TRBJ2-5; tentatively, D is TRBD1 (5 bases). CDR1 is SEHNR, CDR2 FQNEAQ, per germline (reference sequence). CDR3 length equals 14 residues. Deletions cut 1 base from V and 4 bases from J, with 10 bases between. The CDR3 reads CASSLVSRAETQYF. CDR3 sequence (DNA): TGTGCCAGCAGCTTAGTCTCCAGGGCAGAGACCCAGTACTTC.

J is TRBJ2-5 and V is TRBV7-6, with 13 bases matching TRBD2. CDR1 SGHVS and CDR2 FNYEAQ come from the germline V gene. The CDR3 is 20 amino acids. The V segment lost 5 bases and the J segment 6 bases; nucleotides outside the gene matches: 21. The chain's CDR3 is CASSPYWTSGSSPVKQTQYF. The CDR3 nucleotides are TGTGCCAGCAGCCCTTACTGGACTAGCGGGAGTTCGCCAGTGAAACAGACCCAGTACTTC.

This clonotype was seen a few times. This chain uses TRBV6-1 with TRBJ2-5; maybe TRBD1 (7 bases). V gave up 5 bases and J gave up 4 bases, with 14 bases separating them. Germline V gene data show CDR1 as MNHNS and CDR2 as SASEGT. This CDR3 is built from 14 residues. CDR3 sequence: CASSIQGGGETQYF. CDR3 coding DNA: TGTGCCAGCAGTATTCAGGGGGGCGGAGAGACCCAGTACTTC.

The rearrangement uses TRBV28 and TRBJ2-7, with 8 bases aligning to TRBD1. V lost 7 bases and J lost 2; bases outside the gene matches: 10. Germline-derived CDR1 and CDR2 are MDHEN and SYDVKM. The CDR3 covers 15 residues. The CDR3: CASNTQTGATYEQYF. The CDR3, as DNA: TGTGCCAGCAATACGCAGACAGGGGCCACCTACGAGCAGTACTTC. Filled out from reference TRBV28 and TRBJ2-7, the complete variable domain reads DVKVTQSSRYLVKRTGEKVFLECVQDMDHENMFWYRQDPGLGLRLIYFSYDVKMKEKGDIPEGYSVSREKKERFSLILESASTNQTSMYLCASNTQTGATYEQYFGPGTRLTVT.

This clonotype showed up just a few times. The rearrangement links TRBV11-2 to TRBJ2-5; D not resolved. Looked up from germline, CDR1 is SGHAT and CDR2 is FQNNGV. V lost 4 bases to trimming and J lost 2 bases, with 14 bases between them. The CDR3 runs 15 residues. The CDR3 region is CASSSGGRIQETQYF. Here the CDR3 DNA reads TGTGCCAGCAGCTCAGGTGGTCGAATTCAAGAGACCCAGTACTTC.

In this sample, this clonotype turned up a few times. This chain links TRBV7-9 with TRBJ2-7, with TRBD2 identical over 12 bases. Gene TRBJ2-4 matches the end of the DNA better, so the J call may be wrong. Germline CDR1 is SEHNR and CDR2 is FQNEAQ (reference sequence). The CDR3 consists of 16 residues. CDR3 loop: CASSTILAGGGNIQYF. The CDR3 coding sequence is TGTGCCAGCAGCACCATTCTAGCGGGAGGGGGGAACATTCAGTACTTC.

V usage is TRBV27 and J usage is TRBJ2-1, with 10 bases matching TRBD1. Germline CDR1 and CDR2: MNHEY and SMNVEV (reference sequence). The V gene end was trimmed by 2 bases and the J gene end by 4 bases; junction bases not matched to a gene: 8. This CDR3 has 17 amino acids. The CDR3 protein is CASSLGAGTGAYNEQFF. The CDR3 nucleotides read TGTGCCAGCAGTTTAGGAGCCGGGACAGGGGCATACAATGAGCAGTTCTTC.

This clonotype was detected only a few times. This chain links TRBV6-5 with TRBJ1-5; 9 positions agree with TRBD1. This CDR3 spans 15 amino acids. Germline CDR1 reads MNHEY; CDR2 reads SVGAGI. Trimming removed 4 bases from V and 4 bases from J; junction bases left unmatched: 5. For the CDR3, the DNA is TGTGCCAGCAGTTCCTCCGGGACAGGGAATCAGCCCCAGCATTTT. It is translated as CASSSSGTGNQPQHF.

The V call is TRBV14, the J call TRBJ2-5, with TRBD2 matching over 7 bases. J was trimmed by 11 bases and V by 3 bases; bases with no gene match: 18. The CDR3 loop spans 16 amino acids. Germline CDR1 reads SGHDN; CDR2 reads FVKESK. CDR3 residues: CASSQSLATINNEQYF. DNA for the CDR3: TGTGCCAGCAGCCAGTCACTAGCGACAATCAACAATGAGCAGTACTTC.

The CDR3 loop reads CASRRQGAQYF. DNA of the CDR3: TGTGCCAGCCGCCGCCAGGGAGCGCAGTATTTT. This rearrangement joins TRBV6-5 to TRBJ2-3, with D perhaps assigned TRBD1 or TRBD2 (5 bases each). The V gene lost 8 bases and the J gene lost 10 bases, with 13 bases spanning the gap. Per the germline V gene, CDR1 is MNHEY and CDR2 is SVGAGI. This CDR3 spans 11 amino acids.

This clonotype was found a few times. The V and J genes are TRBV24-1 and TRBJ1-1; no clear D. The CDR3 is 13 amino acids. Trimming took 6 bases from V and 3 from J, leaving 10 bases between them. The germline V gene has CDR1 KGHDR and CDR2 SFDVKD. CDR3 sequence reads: CATSLGRDTEAFF. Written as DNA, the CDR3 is TGTGCCACCAGTCTGGGGAGGGACACTGAAGCTTTCTTT.

The CDR3 loop is CASSFLQGASQPQHF. The CDR3 nucleotides read TGTGCCAGCAGCTTTCTGCAGGGGGCAAGTCAGCCCCAGCATTTT. The chain uses TRBV5-6 and TRBJ1-5; TRBD1 agrees at 8 bases. The germline V gene encodes CDR1 SGHDT and CDR2 YYEEEE. V shed 2 bases and J 6 bases; nucleotides not matched to a gene: 7. This CDR3 has 15 residues.

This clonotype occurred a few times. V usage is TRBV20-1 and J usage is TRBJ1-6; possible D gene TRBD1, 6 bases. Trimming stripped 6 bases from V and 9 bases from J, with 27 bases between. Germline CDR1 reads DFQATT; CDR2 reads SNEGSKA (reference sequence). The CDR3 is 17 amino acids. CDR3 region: CSAFPQGTQGIISPLHF. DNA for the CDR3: TGCAGTGCCTTCCCCCAGGGGACCCAGGGAATTATTTCACCCCTCCACTTT.

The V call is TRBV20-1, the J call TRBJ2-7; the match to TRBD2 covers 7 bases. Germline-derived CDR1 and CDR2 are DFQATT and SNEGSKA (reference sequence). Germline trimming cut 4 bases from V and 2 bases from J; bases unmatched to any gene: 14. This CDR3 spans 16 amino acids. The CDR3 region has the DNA TGCAGTGCTACCAGGTCGTTGCCCGGGGGGACCTACGAGCAGTACTTC. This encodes CSATRSLPGGTYEQYF.

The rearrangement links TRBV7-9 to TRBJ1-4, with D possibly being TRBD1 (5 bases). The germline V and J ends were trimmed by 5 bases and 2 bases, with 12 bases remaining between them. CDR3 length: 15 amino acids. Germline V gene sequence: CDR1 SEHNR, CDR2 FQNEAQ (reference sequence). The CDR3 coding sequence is TGTGCCAGCAGCCCAGCGGCAGGGACTAATGAAAAACTGTTTTTT. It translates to CASSPAAGTNEKLFF.

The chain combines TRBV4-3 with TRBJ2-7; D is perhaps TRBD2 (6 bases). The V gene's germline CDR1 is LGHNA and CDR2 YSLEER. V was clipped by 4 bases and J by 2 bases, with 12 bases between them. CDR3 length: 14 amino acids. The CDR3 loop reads CASSPNRGTYEQYF. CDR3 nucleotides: TGCGCCAGCAGCCCCAATCGGGGGACCTACGAGCAGTACTTC.

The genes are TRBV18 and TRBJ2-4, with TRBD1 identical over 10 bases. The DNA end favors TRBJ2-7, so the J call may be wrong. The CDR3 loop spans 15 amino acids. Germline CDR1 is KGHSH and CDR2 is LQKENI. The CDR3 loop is CASSPGTGVTYEQYF. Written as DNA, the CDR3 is TGTGCCAGCTCACCAGGGACAGGGGTAACCTACGAGCAGTACTTC.

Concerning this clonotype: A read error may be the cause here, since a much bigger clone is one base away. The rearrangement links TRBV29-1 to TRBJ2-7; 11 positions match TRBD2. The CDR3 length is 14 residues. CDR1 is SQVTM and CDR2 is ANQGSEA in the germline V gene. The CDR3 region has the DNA TGCAGCGTTGAAACTAGCGGGAGCTCCTGCGAGCAGTACTTC. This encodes CSVETSGSSCEQYF.

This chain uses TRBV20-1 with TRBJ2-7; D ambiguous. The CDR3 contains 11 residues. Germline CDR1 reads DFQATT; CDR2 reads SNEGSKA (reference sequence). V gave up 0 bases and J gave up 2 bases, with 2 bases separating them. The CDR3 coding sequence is TGCAGTGCTAGAGAACCCTACGAGCAGTACTTC. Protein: CSAREPYEQYF.

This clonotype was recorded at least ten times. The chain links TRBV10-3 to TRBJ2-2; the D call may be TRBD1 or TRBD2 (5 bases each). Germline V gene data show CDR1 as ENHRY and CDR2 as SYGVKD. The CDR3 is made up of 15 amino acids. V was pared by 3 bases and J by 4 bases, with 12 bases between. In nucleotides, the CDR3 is TGTGCCATCAGTGAACCGGGACGGGGCACCGGGGAGCTGTTTTTT. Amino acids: CAISEPGRGTGELFF.

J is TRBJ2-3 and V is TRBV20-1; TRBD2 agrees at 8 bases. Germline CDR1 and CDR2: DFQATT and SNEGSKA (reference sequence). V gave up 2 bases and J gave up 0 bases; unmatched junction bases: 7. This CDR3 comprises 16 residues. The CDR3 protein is CSARPRVAGSTDTQYF. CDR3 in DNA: TGCAGTGCTAGACCTCGGGTAGCGGGGAGCACAGATACGCAGTATTTT.